This TCR beta chain emerged from a study of blood T cells in healthy people across ages. Study-level findings and limits: Age showed a roughly linear inverse relationship with TCR beta diversity per million T cells.

Trimming removed 7 bases at V and 3 bases at J, with 12 bases between. Germline loops: CDR1 MNHEY, CDR2 SVGAGI. The CDR3 is 13 amino acids. Points on this clonotype: What it binds is unknown.

With a J-beta primer mix and a sample-barcoded 5' primer, a second PCR ran 7 to 11 cycles. TCRdb passed the 5' RACE reads through MiXCR, listing each CDR3 protein once. Among roughly 900,000 distinct CDR3 sequences listed, 29% were seen once. There were at least 5 micrograms of total RNA extracted from every sample. This TCR was sampled from a woman older than 75 in good health. The specimen was blood. The V call is TRBV6-5, the J call TRBJ1-1; no firm D call. The CDR3 spells CASTGLGDTEAFF. CDR3 nucleotide sequence: TGTGCCAGCACGGGTCTCGGGGACACTGAAGCTTTCTTT.